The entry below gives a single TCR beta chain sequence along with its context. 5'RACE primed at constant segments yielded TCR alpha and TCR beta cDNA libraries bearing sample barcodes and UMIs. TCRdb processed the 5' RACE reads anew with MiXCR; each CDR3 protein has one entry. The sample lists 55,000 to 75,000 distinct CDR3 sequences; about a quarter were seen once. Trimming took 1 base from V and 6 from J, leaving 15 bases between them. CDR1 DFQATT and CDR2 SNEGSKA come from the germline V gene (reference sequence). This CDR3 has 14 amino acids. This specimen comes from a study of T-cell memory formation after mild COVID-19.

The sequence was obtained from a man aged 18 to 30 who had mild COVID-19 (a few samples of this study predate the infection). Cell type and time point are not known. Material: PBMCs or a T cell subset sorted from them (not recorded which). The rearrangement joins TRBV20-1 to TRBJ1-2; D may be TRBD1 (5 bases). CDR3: CSARAGGTIDGYTF. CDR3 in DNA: TGCAGTGCTAGAGCCGGGGGTACGATTGATGGCTACACCTTC.